This is a list of T cell receptor beta chains from one sample in a study of blood T cell repertoires in COVID-19. Sequencing used immunoSEQ multiplex PCR; TCRdb keeps in-frame clones, though not all of them. The sample consists of 130,000 to 150,000 clones, about 86% of them appearing once. The sequenced sample was peripheral blood. These receptors were obtained from a woman between 35 and 50 years old with acute or convalescent COVID-19. Each CDR3 is given with its conserved first and last residue. The D gene is left open where the match is weak. Clone size is not always given. Where it is, it says once, few, many or a class for expanded clones.

j_gene,d_gene,len,v_gene,abundance,CDR3nt,CDR3aa
TRBJ2-2,-,15,TRBV5-1,-,TGCGCCAGCAGCTTGGCCTCGACAGCCGACCGGGAGCTGTTTTTT,CASSLASTADRELFF
TRBJ2-3,TRBD2,18,TRBV19,-,TGTGCCAGTCAACGAACGCATGGACTAGCGGATAGCACAGATACGCAGTATTTT,CASQRTHGLADSTDTQYF
TRBJ2-1,-,11,TRBV2,-,TGTGCCTCTCAGGGGCCCGCTGAGCAGTTCTTC,CASQGPAEQFF
TRBJ1-3,-,15,TRBV5-6,-,TGTGCCAGCAGCTTCGGGACTGGGGCTGGAAACACCATATATTTT,CASSFGTGAGNTIYF
TRBJ1-5,-,15,TRBV7-2,-,TGTGCCAGCAGCTTCGGGGATATAGCAGGACAGCCCCAGCATTTT,CASSFGDIAGQPQHF
TRBJ1-4,-,12,TRBV6-5,-,TGTGCCAGCAAGGGGACATATGAAAAACTGTTTTTT,CASKGTYEKLFF
TRBJ1-2,-,13,TRBV14,-,TGTGCCAGCAGCCAAGGGGGCATGTACGGCTACACCTTC,CASSQGGMYGYTF
TRBJ1-1,TRBD1,14,TRBV7-2,once,TGTGCCAGCAGCTTGGGACAGGGCAACACTGAAGCTTTCTTT,CASSLGQGNTEAFF
TRBJ2-3,TRBD2,15,TRBV2,-,TGTGCCAGCGCCACGGGTACTAGCGGAACAGATACGCAGTATTTT,CASATGTSGTDTQYF
TRBJ1-5,TRBD1,16,TRBV19,-,TGTGCCAGTAGTATAGAGGTGGGACAGCCTAATCAGCCCCAGCATTTT,CASSIEVGQPNQPQHF
TRBJ1-5,TRBD1,15,TRBV3-1/TRBV3-2,once,TGTGCCAGCAGCCCTACCAGGGGGGCAAGTCAGCCCCAGCATTTT,CASSPTRGASQPQHF
TRBJ1-2,-,14,TRBV28,once,TGTGCCAGCAGTTCCGGGACACCTTCCTATGGCTACACCTTC,CASSSGTPSYGYTF
TRBJ2-5,TRBD2,16,TRBV7-2,-,TGTGCCAGCAGCTTAATGGGCGGGGGGATCCAAGAGACCCAGTACTTC,CASSLMGGGIQETQYF
TRBJ1-6,TRBD1,15,TRBV2,-,TGTGCCAACCGTCTACGACAGGGCCACAATTCACCCCTCCACTTT,CANRLRQGHNSPLHF
TRBJ2-7,-,15,TRBV29-1,-,TGCAGCGTCTACGGGACAAGCAAAAGTTTCTACGAGCAGTACTTC,CSVYGTSKSFYEQYF
TRBJ2-3,-,15,TRBV5-1,-,TGCGCCAGCAGAGTGGGAGCGGGTTCCACAGATACGCAGTATTTT,CASRVGAGSTDTQYF
TRBJ1-1,-,13,TRBV12-3/TRBV12-4,-,TGTGCCAGCAGCAAACGGTTGGGGTCGGGAACTTTCTTT,CASSKRLGSGTFF